This TCR beta chain is drawn from a study of CD8+ T cells in alopecia areata (dated by TCRdb to the late 2010s). Regarding the research as a whole: Treated patients were enrolled in an open-label pilot trial of oral tofacitinib, 5 to 10 mg twice daily, for moderate-to-severe alopecia areata. immunoSEQ multiplex PCR using 35 Vbeta forward primers and 13 Jbeta reverse primers was used to amplify TCRbeta CDR3 regions. The RNA source kit depended on sample type: the PAXgene miRNA kit for fixed scalp, the miRNeasy kit for PBMCs, and the RNeasy kit for mouse skin. Scalp clonality was compared across normal scalp (n=4), patchy alopecia areata scalp (n=8), and alopecia totalis/universalis scalp (n=8). High-throughput TCRbeta sequencing was used to examine T cell clonal expansion in alopecia areata in both the C3H/HeJ mouse model and human patients. Tofacitinib was given for 6 to 18 months, followed by 6 months of follow-up off drug to assess delayed response and recurrence. In treated patients, disease severity was measured using the SALT score, which gives the percentage of scalp surface area affected. Patients on tofacitinib were biopsied at baseline and after 4 and 24 weeks of treatment, and several of the patients also had a later scalp biopsy. Human TCRbeta sequencing covered scalp tissue and sorted CD4+ and CD8+ peripheral blood T cells from patchy and totalis/universalis alopecia areata patients and healthy controls.

What the treatment or condition label conveys for this sample: oral pan-JAK inhibitor, 5-10 mg twice daily. From alopecia areata patients, peripheral blood was collected along with lesional scalp punch biopsies. PBMCs were separated by density centrifugation and stained for CD3, CD4 and CD8, after which CD4+ and CD8+ T cells were sorted on a FACSAria. Sequences MGHRA (CDR1) and YSYEKL (CDR2) are obtained from the germline V gene. Measured from the cysteine to the phenylalanine, the CDR3 is 18 residues long. The sequence is cut down to CDR3 DNA, 54 bases in frame from base 1. V is reduced by 2 bases and J by 4 bases, leaving a spacing of 18 bases between them. The sample holds a few counts of this clone. This receptor's antigen is unknown. No base quality information exists; no much larger clone differs at one position. The paper as a whole reports these results and caveats: Because the treated cohort was small and had just a single nonresponder, larger studies are needed to establish links between baseline CD8+ expansion and response. Compared with mice, TCR sequences shared between patients were less clear, possibly partly because of HLA diversity across the patient population. Compared with normal scalp, lesional scalp had higher clonality and more expanded CD8+ clones, particularly in alopecia totalis/universalis, a pattern that suggests antigenic drive. Tofacitinib significantly lowered scalp clonality and the number of expanded CD8+ clones among the top 100 scalp clones. Many expanded lesional clones persisted in scalp and blood during tofacitinib treatment, which may partly explain relapse after stopping treatment. Resident alphabeta T cells in normal human skin are also sequenced, complicating scalp TCR repertoire analysis, unlike mouse skin dominated by gammadelta T cells.

Library method: the immunoSEQ multiplex PCR assay. For TCR sequencing, RNA was extracted from every sample and reverse transcribed into cDNA to serve as template. First-strand cDNA was synthesized with SuperScript III using a 2:1 mix of oligo-dT and random hexamers. A synthetic immune receptor repertoire was used to measure amplification bias, and any remaining bias was corrected computationally. For the original study's pipeline: Raw reads were preprocessed to remove errors, and CDR3 was defined by IMGT conventions from the conserved cysteine to phenylalanine. Clonality was computed as 1 minus the Shannon entropy, with the entropy normalized by log2 of the number of productive unique TCRs. Scalp TCRbeta sequences were cross-referenced with sorted blood CD4 and CD8 repertoires so that the CD4 or CD8 identity of scalp clones could be inferred. The immuneACCESS repertoire file appears here via TCRdb, limited to in-frame rearrangements. These files lack a portion of the clones; in checked studies, under half of the deficit traces to unresolved V genes, and the cause of the others is not known. The DNA gave D and trimming, while V, J and clone size come from that table. The sample data list 150,000 to 200,000 clones, and roughly 60% of these were observed just once. The top ten constitute approximately 1.3% of the sample.

This clonotype was sampled from a human donor with alopecia areata. The chain links TRBV4-1 with TRBJ2-6, with no D gene named confidently. The material sequenced was CD4+ T cells sorted from blood, taken between weeks 47 and 50, from a patient treated with tofacitinib. The DNA is as follows: TGCGCCAGCAGCCAACTCGATATGGGTTTCTCCGGGGCCAACGTCCTGACTTTC. Translation gives CASSQLDMGFSGANVLTF.